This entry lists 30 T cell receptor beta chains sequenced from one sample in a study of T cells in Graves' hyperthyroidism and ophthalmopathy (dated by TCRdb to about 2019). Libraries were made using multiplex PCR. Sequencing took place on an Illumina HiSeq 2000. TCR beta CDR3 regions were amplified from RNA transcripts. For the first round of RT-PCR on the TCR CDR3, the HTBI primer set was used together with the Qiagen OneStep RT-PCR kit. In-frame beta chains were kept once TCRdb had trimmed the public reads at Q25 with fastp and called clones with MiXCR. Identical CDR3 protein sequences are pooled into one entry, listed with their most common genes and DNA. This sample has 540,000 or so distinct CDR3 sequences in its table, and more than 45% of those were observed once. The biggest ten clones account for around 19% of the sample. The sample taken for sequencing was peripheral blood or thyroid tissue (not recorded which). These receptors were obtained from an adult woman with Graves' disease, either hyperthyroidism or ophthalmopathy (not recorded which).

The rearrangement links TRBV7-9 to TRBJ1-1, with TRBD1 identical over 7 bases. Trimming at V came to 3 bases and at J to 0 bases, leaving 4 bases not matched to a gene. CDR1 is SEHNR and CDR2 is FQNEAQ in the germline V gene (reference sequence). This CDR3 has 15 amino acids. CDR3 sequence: CASSFPGQMNTEAFF. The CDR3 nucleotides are TGTGCCAGCAGCTTTCCGGGACAGATGAACACTGAAGCTTTCTTT.

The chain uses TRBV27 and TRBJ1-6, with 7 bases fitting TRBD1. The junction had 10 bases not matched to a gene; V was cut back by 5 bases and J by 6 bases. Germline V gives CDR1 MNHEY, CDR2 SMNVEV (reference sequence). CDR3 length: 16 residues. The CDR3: CASSLSGQIVNSPLHF. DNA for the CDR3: TGTGCCAGCAGTCTGTCGGGACAGATCGTTAATTCACCCCTCCACTTT.

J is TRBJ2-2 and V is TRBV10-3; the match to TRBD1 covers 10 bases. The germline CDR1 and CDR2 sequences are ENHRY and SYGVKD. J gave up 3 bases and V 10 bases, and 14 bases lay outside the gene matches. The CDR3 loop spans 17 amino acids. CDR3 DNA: TGTGCCACCGGCTTCAAATCCGGGACAGGGGACACCGGGGAGCTGTTTTTT. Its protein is CATGFKSGTGDTGELFF.

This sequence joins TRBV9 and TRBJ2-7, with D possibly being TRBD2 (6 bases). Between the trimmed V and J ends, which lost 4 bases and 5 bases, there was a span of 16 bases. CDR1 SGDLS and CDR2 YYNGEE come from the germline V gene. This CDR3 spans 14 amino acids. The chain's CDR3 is CASSLSSAGNEQYF. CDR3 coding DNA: TGTGCCAGCAGCCTTAGTAGCGCGGGAAACGAGCAGTACTTC. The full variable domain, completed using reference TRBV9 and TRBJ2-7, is DSGVTQTPKHLITATGQRVTLRCSPRSGDLSVYWYQQSLDQGLQFLIQYYNGEERAKGNILERFSAQQFPDLHSELNLSSLELGDSALYFCASSLSSAGNEQYFGPGTRLTVT.

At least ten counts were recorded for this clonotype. DNA of the CDR3: TGTGCCAGCAGCTTGCGGGGGGTGCAGACCCAGTACTTC. This gives the protein CASSLRGVQTQYF. The gene calls are TRBV7-9 and TRBJ2-5, with 8 bases that match TRBD2. Germline assignment: CDR1 SEHNR and CDR2 FQNEAQ (reference sequence). There are 13 residues in the CDR3. V was pared by 3 bases and J by 6 bases, with 3 bases of the junction left unmatched. Combining the CDR3 with reference TRBV7-9 and TRBJ2-5 gives the whole variable domain DTGVSQNPRHKITKRGQNVTFRCDPISEHNRLYWYRQTLGQGPEFLTYFQNEAQLEKSRLLSDRFSAERPKGSFSTLEIQRTEQGDSAMYLCASSLRGVQTQYFGPGTRLLVL.

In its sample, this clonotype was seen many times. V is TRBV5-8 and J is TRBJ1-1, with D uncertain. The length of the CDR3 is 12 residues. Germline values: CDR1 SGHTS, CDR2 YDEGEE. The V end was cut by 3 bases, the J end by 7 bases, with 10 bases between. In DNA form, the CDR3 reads TGTGCCAGCAGCTCACCTCAACGTGAAGCTTTCTTT. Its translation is CASSSPQREAFF.

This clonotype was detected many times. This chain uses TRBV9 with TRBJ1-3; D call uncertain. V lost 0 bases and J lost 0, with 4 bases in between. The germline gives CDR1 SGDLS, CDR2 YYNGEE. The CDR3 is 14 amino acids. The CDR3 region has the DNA TGTGCCAGCAGCGTAGCCAACTCTGGAAACACCATATATTTT. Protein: CASSVANSGNTIYF.

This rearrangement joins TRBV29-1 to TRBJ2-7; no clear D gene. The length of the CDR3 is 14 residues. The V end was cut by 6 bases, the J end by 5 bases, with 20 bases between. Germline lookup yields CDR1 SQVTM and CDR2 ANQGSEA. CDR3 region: CSVRGTRSINEQYF. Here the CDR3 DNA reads TGCAGCGTCCGAGGCACGCGCTCGATCAACGAGCAGTACTTC.

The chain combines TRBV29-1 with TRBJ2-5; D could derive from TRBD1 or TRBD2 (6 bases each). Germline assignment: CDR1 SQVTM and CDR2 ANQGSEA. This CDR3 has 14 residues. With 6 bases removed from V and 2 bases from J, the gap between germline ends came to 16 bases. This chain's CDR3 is CSVLGGGEQETQYF. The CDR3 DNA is TGCAGCGTCCTGGGGGGCGGGGAGCAAGAGACCCAGTACTTC.

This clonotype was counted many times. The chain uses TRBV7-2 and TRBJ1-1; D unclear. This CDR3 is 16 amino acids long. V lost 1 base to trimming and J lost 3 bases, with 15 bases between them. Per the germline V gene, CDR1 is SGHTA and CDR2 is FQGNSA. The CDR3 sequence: CASSLEKSQVYTEAFF. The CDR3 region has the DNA TGTGCCAGCAGCTTAGAGAAGAGCCAGGTCTACACTGAAGCTTTCTTT.

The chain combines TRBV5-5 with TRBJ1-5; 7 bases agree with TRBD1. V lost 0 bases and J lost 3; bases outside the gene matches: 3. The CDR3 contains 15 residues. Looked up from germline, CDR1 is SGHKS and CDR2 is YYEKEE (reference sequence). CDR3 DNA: TGTGCCAGCAGCTTGGAAGGGGGCTACAATCAGCCCCAGCATTTT. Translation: CASSLEGGYNQPQHF.

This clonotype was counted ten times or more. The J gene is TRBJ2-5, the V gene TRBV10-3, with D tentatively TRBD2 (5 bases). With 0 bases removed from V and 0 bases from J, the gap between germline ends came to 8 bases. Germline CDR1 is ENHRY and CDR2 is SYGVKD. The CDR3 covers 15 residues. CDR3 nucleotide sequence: TGTGCCATCAGTGAGTCTCCGGGGTACCAAGAGACCCAGTACTTC. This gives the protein CAISESPGYQETQYF.

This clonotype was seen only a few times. The CDR3 loop reads CASSHGTSGDTQYF. The CDR3 bases are TGTGCCAGCAGTCACGGGACTAGTGGTGATACGCAGTATTTT. The V and J genes are TRBV12-3 or TRBV12-4 and TRBJ2-3; 8 positions agree with TRBD2. With 5 bases clipped from V and 6 bases from J, the junction kept 7 bases outside the gene matches. The CDR3 runs 14 residues.

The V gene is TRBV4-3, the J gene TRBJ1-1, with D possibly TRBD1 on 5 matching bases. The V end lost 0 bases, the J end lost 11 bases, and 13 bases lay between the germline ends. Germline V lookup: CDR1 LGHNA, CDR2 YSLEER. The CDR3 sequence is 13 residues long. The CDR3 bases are TGCGCCAGCAGCCAAGACTTGGGGGTAAACGCTTTCTTT. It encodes CASSQDLGVNAFF.

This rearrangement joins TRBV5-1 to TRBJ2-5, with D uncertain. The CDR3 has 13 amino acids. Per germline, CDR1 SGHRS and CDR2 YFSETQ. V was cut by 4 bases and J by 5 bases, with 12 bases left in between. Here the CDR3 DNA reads TGCGCCAGCAGCCCCATGGACGGCGAGACCCAGTACTTC. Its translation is CASSPMDGETQYF.

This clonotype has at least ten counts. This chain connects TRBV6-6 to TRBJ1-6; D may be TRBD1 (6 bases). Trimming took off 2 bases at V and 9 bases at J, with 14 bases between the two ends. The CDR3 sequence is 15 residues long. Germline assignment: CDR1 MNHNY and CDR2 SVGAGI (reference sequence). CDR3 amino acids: CASSYSGLRGSPLHF. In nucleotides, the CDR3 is TGTGCCAGCAGTTACAGTGGCCTCAGGGGTTCACCCCTCCACTTT.

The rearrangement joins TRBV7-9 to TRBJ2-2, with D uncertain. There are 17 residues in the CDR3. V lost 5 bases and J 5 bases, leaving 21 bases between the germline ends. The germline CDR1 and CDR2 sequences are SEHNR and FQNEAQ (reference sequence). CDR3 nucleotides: TGTGCCAGCAGCCGAGAAGAGACCAGAAGTGGGACCGGGGAGCTGTTTTTT. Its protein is CASSREETRSGTGELFF.

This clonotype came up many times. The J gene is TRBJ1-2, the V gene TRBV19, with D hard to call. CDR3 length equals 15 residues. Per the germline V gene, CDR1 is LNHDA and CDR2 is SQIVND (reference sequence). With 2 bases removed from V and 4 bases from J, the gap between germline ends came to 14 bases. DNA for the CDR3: TGTGCCAGTAGTATAAGGCCGGACGGAATCTATGGCTACACCTTC. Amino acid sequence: CASSIRPDGIYGYTF.

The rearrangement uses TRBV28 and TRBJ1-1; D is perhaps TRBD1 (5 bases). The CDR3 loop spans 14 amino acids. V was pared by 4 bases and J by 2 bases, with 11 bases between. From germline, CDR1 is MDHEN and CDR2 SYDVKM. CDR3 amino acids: CASSSPGFNTEAFF. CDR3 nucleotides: TGTGCCAGCAGTTCCCCAGGGTTCAACACTGAAGCTTTCTTT.

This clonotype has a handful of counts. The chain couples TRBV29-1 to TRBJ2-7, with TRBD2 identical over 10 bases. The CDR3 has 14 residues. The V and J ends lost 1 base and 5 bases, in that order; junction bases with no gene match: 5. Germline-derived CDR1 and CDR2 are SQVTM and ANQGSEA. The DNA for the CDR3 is TGCAGCGTTGAAGCGGGACTAGCGACTAACGAGCAGTACTTC. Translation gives CSVEAGLATNEQYF.

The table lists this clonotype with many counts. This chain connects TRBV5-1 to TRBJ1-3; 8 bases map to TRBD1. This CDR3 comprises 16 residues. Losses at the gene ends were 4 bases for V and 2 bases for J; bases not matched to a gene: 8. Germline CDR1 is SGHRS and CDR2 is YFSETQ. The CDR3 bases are TGCGCCAGCAGCCGAGGACAGGGTGGGACTGGAAACACCATATATTTT. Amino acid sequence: CASSRGQGGTGNTIYF.

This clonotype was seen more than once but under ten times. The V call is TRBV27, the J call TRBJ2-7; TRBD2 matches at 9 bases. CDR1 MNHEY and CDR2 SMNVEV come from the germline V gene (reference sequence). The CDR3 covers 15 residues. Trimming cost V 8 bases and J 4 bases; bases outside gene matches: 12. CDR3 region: CASRVASGVGYEQYF. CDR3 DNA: TGTGCCAGCCGGGTCGCTAGCGGGGTAGGATACGAGCAGTACTTC.

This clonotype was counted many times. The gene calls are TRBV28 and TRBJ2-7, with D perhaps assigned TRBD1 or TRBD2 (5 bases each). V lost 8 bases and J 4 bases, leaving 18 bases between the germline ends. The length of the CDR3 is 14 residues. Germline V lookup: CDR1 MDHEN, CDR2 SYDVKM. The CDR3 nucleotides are TGTGCCAGCCAATCCGACCCGGGGCGGTACGAGCAGTACTTC. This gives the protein CASQSDPGRYEQYF.

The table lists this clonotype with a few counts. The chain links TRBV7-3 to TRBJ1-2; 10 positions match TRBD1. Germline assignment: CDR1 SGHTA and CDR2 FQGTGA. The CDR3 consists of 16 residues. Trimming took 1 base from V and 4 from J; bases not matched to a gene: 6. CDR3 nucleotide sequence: TGTGCCAGCAGCTTAAGGCCAAGGACAGGGGGCTATGGCTACACCTTC. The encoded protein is CASSLRPRTGGYGYTF.

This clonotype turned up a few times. CDR3 nucleotides: TGCGCCAGCAGTGGCCAGCGGGGGTTCGATGAGCAGTTCTTC. It is translated as CASSGQRGFDEQFF. The chain recombines TRBV10-2 with TRBJ2-1, with 8 bases that match TRBD2. Trimming cost V 4 bases and J 8 bases; bases outside gene matches: 7. The CDR3 is 14 residues long. Germline CDR1 and CDR2: WSHSY and SAAADI.

The CDR3 sequence: CSATGQPDQPQHF. CDR3 bases: TGCAGTGCCACAGGACAGCCGGATCAGCCCCAGCATTTT. The V gene is TRBV20-1, the J gene TRBJ1-5; D is possibly TRBD1 (6 bases). Germline assignment: CDR1 DFQATT and CDR2 SNEGSKA (reference sequence). The CDR3 totals 13 residues. The V end was cut by 6 bases, the J end by 5 bases, with 14 bases between.

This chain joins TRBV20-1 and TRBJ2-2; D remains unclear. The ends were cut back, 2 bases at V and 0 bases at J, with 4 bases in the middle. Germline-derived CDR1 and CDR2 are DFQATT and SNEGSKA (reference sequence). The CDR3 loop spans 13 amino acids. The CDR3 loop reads CSARSPNTGELFF. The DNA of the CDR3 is TGCAGTGCTAGATCCCCGAACACCGGGGAGCTGTTTTTT.

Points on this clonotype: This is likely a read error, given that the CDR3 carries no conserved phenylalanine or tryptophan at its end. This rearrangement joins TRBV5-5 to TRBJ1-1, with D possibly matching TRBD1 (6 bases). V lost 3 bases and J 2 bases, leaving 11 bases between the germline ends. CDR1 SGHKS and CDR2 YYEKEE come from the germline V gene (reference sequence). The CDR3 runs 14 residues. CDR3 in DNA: TGTGCCAGCAGCTCCAGGGGAGGTAACACTGAAGCTTTCTCT. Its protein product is CASSSRGGNTEAFS.

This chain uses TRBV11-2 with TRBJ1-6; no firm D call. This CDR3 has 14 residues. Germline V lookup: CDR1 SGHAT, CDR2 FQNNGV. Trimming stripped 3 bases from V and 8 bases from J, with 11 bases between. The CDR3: CASSLPAVYSPLHF. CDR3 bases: TGTGCCAGCAGCTTGCCTGCCGTCTATTCACCCCTCCACTTT.

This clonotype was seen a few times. In DNA form, the CDR3 reads TGTGCCAGCAGCCCGGTGGCCTACTATGGCTACACCTTC. This codes for CASSPVAYYGYTF. The rearrangement joins TRBV9 to TRBJ1-2, with D hard to call. The CDR3 has 13 residues. Trimming left V 4 bases short and J 3 bases short, with 10 bases between. Germline assignment: CDR1 SGDLS and CDR2 YYNGEE. Full variable domain (rest looked up from reference TRBV9 and TRBJ1-2): DSGVTQTPKHLITATGQRVTLRCSPRSGDLSVYWYQQSLDQGLQFLIQYYNGEERAKGNILERFSAQQFPDLHSELNLSSLELGDSALYFCASSPVAYYGYTFGSGTRLTVV.